The entry below gives a single T cell receptor beta chain sequence along with its context. The source of the sample is a study of fetal regulatory T cell absence and autoimmunity. Measured with immunoSEQ multiplex PCR; TCRdb has only the in-frame clones, and not every one. Of roughly 95,000 clones in the sample, more than 70% were seen once. V lost 4 bases to trimming and J lost 2 bases; unmatched junction nucleotides: 3. The CDR3 sequence is 14 residues long. Germline assignment: CDR1 SGDLS and CDR2 YYNGEE. The sequencing sample was made of pancreas tissue. The chain has TRBV9 and TRBJ2-7; 10 bases fit TRBD2. The receptor was derived from a male donor with IPEX syndrome. CDR3: CASSPGLAAYEQYF. In DNA form, the CDR3 reads TGTGCCAGCAGCCCCGGACTAGCGGCCTACGAGCAGTACTTC. Full variable domain (rest looked up from reference TRBV9 and TRBJ2-7): DSGVTQTPKHLITATGQRVTLRCSPRSGDLSVYWYQQSLDQGLQFLIQYYNGEERAKGNILERFSAQQFPDLHSELNLSSLELGDSALYFCASSPGLAAYEQYFGPGTRLTVT.